The entry below gives a single T cell receptor (beta chain) sequence along with its context. Original processing notes: Amplified reference gene primers provided the basis for estimating nucleated cell counts. Profiled with immunoSEQ multiplex PCR; TCRdb holds only in-frame clones, not every one. From that table come the V and J calls and clone size; the DNA was used to work out D and trimming. The data show 150,000 to 200,000 clones, around 86% seen once. This entry belongs to a study of blood T cell repertoires in COVID-19. The overall study: COVID-19 samples from acute and convalescent phases originated in the United States, Italy and Spain. Sources were T cells, B-cell-depleted T cells, or PBMCs; the material itself was cDNA or gDNA.

The receptor's source is an elderly woman in a cohort sampled during active or convalescent COVID-19. Sequencing was carried out using peripheral blood.

For the CDR3, the DNA is TGTGCCAGCAGTTCGGGACTAGTGGACGAGCAGTACGTC. It translates to CASSSGLVDEQYV. The chain uses TRBV6-2 or TRBV6-3 and TRBJ2-7; 8 positions agree with TRBD2. Trimming removed 4 bases from V and 5 bases from J; junction bases left unmatched: 4. The CDR3 totals 13 residues. The germline V gene has CDR1 MNHEY and CDR2 SVGEGT.